This TCR beta chain was retrieved from a study of identifying expanded T cells in peripheral blood. Repertoires were generated with immunoSEQ multiplex PCR, while TCRdb's copy carries only in-frame clones and drops some. Altogether under 100,000 clones are present, 85% to 90% being singletons, with the ten largest covering approximately 7%. Study conclusions and caveats: Over approximately two and four weeks, about 16 and 20 clones changed, versus more than 1 between replicates. Clone count variance between approximately 2-week samples rose with total template count.

During the collection period, no donor immune events like infections were recorded. The V gene's germline CDR1 is MNHEY and CDR2 SVGAGI. The CDR3 runs to 16 residues. Trimming stripped 4 bases from V and 0 bases from J, with 15 bases between. Turning to this clone: Its antigen remains unidentified.

This sequence originates from a person aged 18 to 70 in good health. Sample: blood. The V call is TRBV6-5, the J call TRBJ1-1; maybe TRBD1 (6 bases). CDR3 in DNA: TGTGCCAGCAGTTCGGACAGTGTGTACCTGAACACTGAAGCTTTCTTT. Amino acids: CASSSDSVYLNTEAFF.